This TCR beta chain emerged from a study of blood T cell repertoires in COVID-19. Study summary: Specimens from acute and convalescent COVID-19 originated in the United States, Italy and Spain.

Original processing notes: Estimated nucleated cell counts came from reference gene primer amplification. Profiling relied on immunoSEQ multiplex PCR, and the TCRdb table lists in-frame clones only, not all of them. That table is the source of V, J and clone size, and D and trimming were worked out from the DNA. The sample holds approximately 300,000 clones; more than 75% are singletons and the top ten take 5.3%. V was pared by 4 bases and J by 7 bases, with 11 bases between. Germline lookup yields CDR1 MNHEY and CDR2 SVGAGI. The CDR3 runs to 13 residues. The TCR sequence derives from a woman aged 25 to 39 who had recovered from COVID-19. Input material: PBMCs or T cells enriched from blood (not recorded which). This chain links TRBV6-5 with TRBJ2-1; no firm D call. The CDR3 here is CASSSLGVNEQFF. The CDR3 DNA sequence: TGTGCCAGCAGTTCACTCGGAGTTAATGAGCAGTTCTTC.